Listed here are 27 T cell receptor beta chains from one sample, sequenced in a study of shared clonotypes between healthy human individuals. Libraries were prepared by immunoSEQ multiplex PCR; TCRdb keeps only in-frame clonotypes and omits some of them. The table records some 1 million clones, about 75% of them present only once. The specimen sequenced was memory CD4+ T cells sorted from blood. Subset meaning: CD45RA-negative fraction. These receptors all stem from a man aged 18 to 35 in good health.

The chain recombines TRBV4-1 with TRBJ1-2; D unclear. Trimming left V 1 base short and J 0 bases short, with 9 bases between. The CDR3 loop spans 15 amino acids. CDR1 MGHRA and CDR2 YSYEKL come from the germline V gene. CDR3 protein: CASSQAPNTNYGYTF. CDR3 coding DNA: TGCGCCAGCAGCCAAGCCCCTAATACTAACTATGGCTACACCTTC.

The count of this clone is one. CDR3 residues: CASSQGKQGPYEQYF. The CDR3 bases are TGCGCCAGCAGCCAAGGGAAACAGGGACCCTACGAGCAGTACTTC. This chain joins TRBV4-1 and TRBJ2-7, with a weak D call TRBD1 (6 bases). V was pared by 1 base and J by 2 bases, with 12 bases between. The CDR3 is made up of 15 amino acids. Germline V lookup: CDR1 MGHRA, CDR2 YSYEKL.

This clone was seen more than once but under ten times. The chain has TRBV5-4 and TRBJ1-2; TRBD1 aligns across 8 bases. V lost 3 bases to trimming and J lost 3 bases; unmatched junction nucleotides: 7. CDR1 is SGHNT, CDR2 YYREEE, per germline (reference sequence). CDR3 length equals 15 residues. CDR3 amino acids: CASSSSGQGHYGYTF. Written as DNA, the CDR3 is TGTGCCAGCAGCTCGTCAGGACAGGGTCACTATGGCTACACCTTC.

The chain combines TRBV9 with TRBJ2-2; 8 bases are shared with TRBD1. Germline trimming cut 3 bases from V and 1 base from J; bases unmatched to any gene: 5. The CDR3 sequence is 16 residues long. Per germline, CDR1 SGDLS and CDR2 YYNGEE. The CDR3 DNA reads TGTGCCAGCAGCGCACCCGGGACAGGGAACACCGGGGAGCTGTTTTTT. Translation: CASSAPGTGNTGELFF. Full variable domain (remainder filled in from reference TRBV9 and TRBJ2-2): DSGVTQTPKHLITATGQRVTLRCSPRSGDLSVYWYQQSLDQGLQFLIQYYNGEERAKGNILERFSAQQFPDLHSELNLSSLELGDSALYFCASSAPGTGNTGELFFGEGSRLTVL.

V usage is TRBV7-9 and J usage is TRBJ1-1, with 8 bases identical to TRBD1. After removal of 5 bases from V and 1 base from J, the junction contained 6 bases not matched to a gene. CDR3 length equals 15 residues. The germline CDR1 and CDR2 sequences are SEHNR and FQNEAQ (reference sequence). This chain's CDR3 is CASSRFGTGNTEAFF. In nucleotides, the CDR3 is TGTGCCAGCAGCCGGTTCGGGACAGGGAACACTGAAGCTTTCTTT.

The chain recombines TRBV7-2 with TRBJ2-3, with 7 positions matching TRBD1. This CDR3 has 16 amino acids. CDR1 is SGHTA and CDR2 is FQGNSA in the germline V gene. The junction had 14 bases not matched to a gene; V was cut back by 5 bases and J by 6 bases. Here the CDR3 reads CASSPRQGTPRDTQYF. Here the CDR3 DNA reads TGTGCCAGCAGCCCAAGACAGGGCACTCCTCGGGATACGCAGTATTTT.

V and J are TRBV18 and TRBJ1-5, with D unclear. V was cut by 2 bases and J by 7 bases, with 9 bases left in between. The CDR3 length is 13 residues. Germline V gene sequence: CDR1 KGHSH, CDR2 LQKENI. The CDR3 sequence: CASSPSRNQPQHF. CDR3 DNA sequence: TGTGCCAGCTCACCATCCCGAAACCAGCCCCAGCATTTT. Using reference TRBV18 and TRBJ1-5 for the parts outside the CDR3, the full variable domain is NAGVMQNPRHLVRRRGQEARLRCSPMKGHSHVYWYRQLPEEGLKFMVYLQKENIIDESGMPKERFSAEFPKEGPSILRIQQVVRGDSAAYFCASSPSRNQPQHFGDGTRLSIL.

This rearrangement joins TRBV7-2 to TRBJ1-1; weak D call: TRBD1 (6 bases). Germline CDR1 is SGHTA and CDR2 is FQGNSA. The CDR3 runs 16 residues. Trimming shortened V by 5 bases and J by 1 base, and 17 bases separated the two germline ends. CDR3 bases: TGTGCCAGCAGCCCCCTAACAGGGAAGGAGAACACTGAAGCTTTCTTT. Encoded protein: CASSPLTGKENTEAFF.

CDR3 residues: CASSQGTKIQETQYF. The CDR3 region has the DNA TGTGCCAGCAGCCAAGGAACAAAGATCCAAGAGACCCAGTACTTC. V and J are TRBV5-4 and TRBJ2-5; D is ambiguous. V was cut by 4 bases and J by 1 base, with 14 bases left in between. The CDR3 has 15 amino acids. Germline V gene lookup returns CDR1 SGHNT and CDR2 YYREEE (reference sequence).

The chain uses TRBV11-2 and TRBJ1-2, with unresolved D. Germline CDR1 reads SGHAT; CDR2 reads FQNNGV. The CDR3 sequence is 13 residues long. V was trimmed by 0 bases and J by 4 bases, leaving 6 bases between them. CDR3 residues: CASSLEVIYGYTF. The CDR3 region has the DNA TGTGCCAGCAGCTTAGAAGTAATCTATGGCTACACCTTC.

V and J are TRBV5-1 and TRBJ1-4; D is possibly TRBD1 (6 bases). Trimming pared 5 bases from V and 0 bases from J, leaving 17 bases between. The CDR3 loop spans 17 amino acids. The V gene's germline CDR1 is SGHRS and CDR2 YFSETQ. The CDR3 region is CASSSGGRTATNEKLFF. The DNA of the CDR3 is TGCGCCAGCAGTTCGGGGGGCAGAACCGCAACTAATGAAAAACTGTTTTTT.

This clone was recorded a few times. The chain has TRBV7-6 and TRBJ2-2; 14 bases match TRBD2. Germline V gives CDR1 SGHVS, CDR2 FNYEAQ. The CDR3 sequence is 16 residues long. The ends lost 5 bases at V and 7 bases at J; junction bases unmatched: 6. The chain's CDR3 is CASSGTSGSLGGELFF. The CDR3 bases are TGTGCCAGCAGCGGGACTAGCGGGAGTCTAGGCGGGGAGCTGTTTTTT.

The chain carries TRBV6-5 and TRBJ1-6; 9 bases line up with TRBD1. This CDR3 is 15 amino acids long. Germline V gene sequence: CDR1 MNHEY, CDR2 SVGAGI. Trimming at V came to 4 bases and at J to 9 bases, leaving 7 bases not matched to a gene. The CDR3 protein is CASSFPGQGSSPLHF. DNA of the CDR3: TGTGCCAGCAGTTTCCCGGGACAGGGCTCTTCACCCCTCCACTTT.

This chain links TRBV18 with TRBJ1-4; no firm D call. The length of the CDR3 is 16 residues. Trimming removed 3 bases at V and 8 bases at J, with 19 bases between. The germline V gene has CDR1 KGHSH and CDR2 LQKENI. The CDR3 loop is CASSPTSLRGAEKLFF. The CDR3 DNA follows: TGTGCCAGCTCACCGACCTCTTTACGGGGTGCGGAAAAACTGTTTTTT.

This chain connects TRBV9 to TRBJ2-3, with a tentative D call TRBD2 (6 bases). The CDR3 contains 15 residues. Germline CDR1 SGDLS, CDR2 YYNGEE. V was cut by 7 bases and J by 2 bases, with 17 bases left in between. The CDR3 bases are TGTGCCAGCGACTTATCAGGGAGGCCCACAGATACGCAGTATTTT. It translates to CASDLSGRPTDTQYF.

The rearrangement uses TRBV25-1 and TRBJ1-1; no clear D. Trimming removed 2 bases from V and 5 bases from J, with 12 bases in between. The CDR3 totals 14 residues. Per germline, CDR1 MGHDK and CDR2 SYGVNS. CDR3 DNA sequence: TGTGCCAGCAGTGAAAGGAGGTGGGGAACTGAAGCTTTCTTT. As protein: CASSERRWGTEAFF.

This clone was seen only a few times. The chain combines TRBV18 with TRBJ1-6; D gene ambiguous. Germline CDR1 reads KGHSH; CDR2 reads LQKENI. The CDR3 is 17 residues long. Between the trimmed V and J ends, which lost 5 bases and 6 bases, there was a span of 20 bases. The CDR3 region is CASSSTTSLSGNSPLHF. The CDR3 DNA is TGTGCCAGCTCATCAACGACATCGTTGTCGGGTAATTCACCCCTCCACTTT.

The chain couples TRBV19 to TRBJ2-1; a possible D gene is TRBD2 (6 bases). Germline assignment: CDR1 LNHDA and CDR2 SQIVND (reference sequence). The V end lost 2 bases, the J end lost 5 bases, and 13 bases lay between the germline ends. The CDR3 covers 15 residues. The CDR3 bases are TGTGCCAGTAGTATAACGGGGGACGGAGACAATGAGCAGTTCTTC. The encoded protein is CASSITGDGDNEQFF. The full variable domain, its missing parts supplied by reference TRBV19 and TRBJ2-1, is DGGITQSPKYLFRKEGQNVTLSCEQNLNHDAMYWYRQDPGQGLRLIYYSQIVNDFQKGDIAEGYSVSREKKESFPLTVTSAQKNPTAFYLCASSITGDGDNEQFFGPGTRLTVL.

This clone was picked up a small number of times. The chain links TRBV21-1 to TRBJ2-1; TRBD1, the table's D call, was not compared with the DNA. TRBV21-1 is reported as a pseudogene. This CDR3 is 19 amino acids long. The CDR3 sequence: CASSKDQGATLSSYNEQFF. CDR3 nucleotide sequence: TGTGCCAGCAGCAAAGACCAGGGGGCTACTCTTAGCTCCTACAATGAGCAGTTCTTC.

This clone was counted only a few times. This rearrangement joins TRBV7-2 to TRBJ2-1; 10 bases are a match to TRBD1. Trimming cost V 6 bases and J 7 bases; bases outside gene matches: 9. Germline V gene data show CDR1 as SGHTA and CDR2 as FQGNSA. This CDR3 region has 15 residues. CDR3 nucleotide sequence: TGTGCCAGCAGACAAGACAGGGGGCGCGTGAATGAGCAGTTCTTC. As protein: CASRQDRGRVNEQFF.

The rearrangement uses TRBV11-2 and TRBJ2-7; 8 nucleotides align to TRBD2. The CDR3 totals 14 residues. Germline CDR1 is SGHAT and CDR2 is FQNNGV. V shed 3 bases, J shed 5 bases, and the junction held 6 bases outside the gene matches. This CDR3 reads CASSLGGGRDEQYF. The DNA for the CDR3 is TGTGCCAGCAGCTTGGGCGGGGGGCGCGACGAGCAGTACTTC.

About this clone itself: It may be a read error: a sequence one base away is much more abundant. Other DNA sequences in the sample encode the same CDR3. The V call is TRBV7-9, the J call TRBJ2-5, with 7 bases that match TRBD2. TRBJ2-7 explains the end of the DNA better; the J call may be wrong. The length of the CDR3 is 17 residues. CDR1 and CDR2 (germline): SEHNR, FQNEAQ (reference sequence). The CDR3 DNA reads TGCGCCAGCAGCGGATCGACAACTAGCGATAGCTCCTACGAGCAGTACTTC. This encodes CASSGSTTSDSSYEQYF.

The V gene is TRBV4-1, the J gene TRBJ1-1; D possibly corresponds to TRBD1 (5 bases). Trimming left V 2 bases short and J 7 bases short, with 17 bases between. CDR3 length: 15 residues. The germline CDR1 and CDR2 sequences are MGHRA and YSYEKL. The CDR3 DNA follows: TGCGCCAGCAGCCAACCAGGAGAGAGAAGGGGTGAAGCTTTCTTT. Translation gives CASSQPGERRGEAFF.

The chain has TRBV28 and TRBJ2-3; TRBD1 agrees at 9 bases. V trimming: 6 bases; J trimming: 1 base; junction bases outside the gene matches: 5. The CDR3 is 15 amino acids. Germline assignment: CDR1 MDHEN and CDR2 SYDVKM. In nucleotides, the CDR3 is TGTGCCAGCAGCAGGGACAGGGTGGGCACAGATACGCAGTATTTT. Its protein is CASSRDRVGTDTQYF.

Details on this clone: Sequence at one end of the junction differs from germline and may be a read error. This chain joins TRBV7-7 and TRBJ2-2; TRBD2 matches 13 bases. The germline V gene has CDR1 SSHAT and CDR2 FNYEAQ (reference sequence). This CDR3 is 16 amino acids long. The CDR3 DNA follows: TGTGCTAGCAGCCGCCGGACTAGCGGGAGCCCCGGGGAGCTGTTTTTT. This sequence encodes CASSRRTSGSPGELFF.

This chain uses TRBV7-2 with TRBJ2-5; a possible D gene is TRBD2 (6 bases). V lost 7 bases and J lost 1, with 16 bases in between. Germline V gives CDR1 SGHTA, CDR2 FQGNSA. The CDR3 contains 15 residues. CDR3 sequence (DNA): TGTGCCAGCACTTACACCCTAGCGTCCCAAGAGACCCAGTACTTC. This codes for CASTYTLASQETQYF.

V and J are TRBV18 and TRBJ2-2, with no clear D. Trimming took off 4 bases at V and 5 bases at J, with 14 bases between the two ends. CDR3 length equals 15 residues. Per the germline V gene, CDR1 is KGHSH and CDR2 is LQKENI. The CDR3 reads CASSLPGQVTGELFF. CDR3 DNA sequence: TGTGCCAGCTCACTTCCGGGCCAGGTTACCGGGGAGCTGTTTTTT.